Sequencing of this T cell receptor (beta chain) was carried out in a study of cytomegalovirus exposure and HLA in healthy donors. The study ran its PCR with 60 Vbeta and 13 Jbeta primers. Using immunoSEQ multiplex PCR, the repertoire was profiled, and TCRdb retains in-frame clones only, with some absent. The table includes 130,000 to 150,000 clones, around 86% detected once. This CDR3 has 12 amino acids. From germline, CDR1 is ENHRY and CDR2 SYGVKD. Trimming removed 6 bases at V and 0 bases at J, with 4 bases between. The specimen sequenced was PBMCs. The V gene is TRBV10-3, the J gene TRBJ2-3; D is undetermined. This clonotype was sampled from a woman in her thirties in good health and CMV-seronegative. CDR3 in amino acids: CAIRTSTDTQYF. The CDR3 DNA reads TGTGCCATCAGGACTAGCACAGATACGCAGTATTTT.